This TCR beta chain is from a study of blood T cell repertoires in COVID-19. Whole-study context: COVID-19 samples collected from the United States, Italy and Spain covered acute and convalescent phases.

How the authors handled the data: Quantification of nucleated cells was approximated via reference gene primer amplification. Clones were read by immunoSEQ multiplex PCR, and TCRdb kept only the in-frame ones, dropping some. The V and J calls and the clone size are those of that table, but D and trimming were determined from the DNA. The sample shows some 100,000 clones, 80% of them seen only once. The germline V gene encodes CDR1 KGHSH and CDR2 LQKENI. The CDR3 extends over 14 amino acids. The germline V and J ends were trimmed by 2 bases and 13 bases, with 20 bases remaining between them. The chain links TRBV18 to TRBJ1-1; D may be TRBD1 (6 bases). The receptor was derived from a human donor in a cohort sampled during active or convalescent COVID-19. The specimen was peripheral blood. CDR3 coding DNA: TGTGCCAGCTCACCAATTGAGGGGGTAGTTATGCATTTCTTT. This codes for CASSPIEGVVMHFF.